The 24 T cell receptor beta chains below all came from one sample that was sequenced in a study of beta chain features in type 1 diabetes. General observations from the study: A moderate, significant TCRB CDR3 shortening appeared in type 1 diabetes across four CD4+ subsets.

The antigens for these receptors are not known. The whole isolated RNA underwent reverse transcription, so sequencing captured expressed TCRB transcripts. Repertoires were generated with immunoSEQ multiplex PCR, while TCRdb's copy carries only in-frame clones and drops some. The table lists 300,000 to 450,000 clones, over 9% of them singletons. The sequenced material came from central memory CD4+ T cells from blood. The receptors shown here come from a man aged 25 to 40 with type 1 diabetes.

The chain joins TRBV9 to TRBJ2-5; TRBD1 aligns across 8 bases. The trim removed 4 bases at V and 5 bases at J, leaving 4 bases unmatched. The CDR3 runs to 13 residues. Germline CDR1 is SGDLS and CDR2 is YYNGEE. The CDR3, as DNA: TGTGCCAGCAGCCTCAGGGGGCAGGAGACCCAGTACTTC. Translated: CASSLRGQETQYF.

This clone was observed a few times. This chain connects TRBV7-2 to TRBJ2-5; no clear D. CDR1 and CDR2 from the germline V gene are SGHTA and FQGNSA. The germline V and J ends were trimmed by 2 bases and 10 bases, with 14 bases remaining between them. The CDR3 totals 13 residues. In nucleotides, the CDR3 is TGTGCCAGCAGCTTAAACCAGGCGCAGGTCCAGTACTTC. It encodes CASSLNQAQVQYF. Full variable domain (remainder filled in from reference TRBV7-2 and TRBJ2-5): GAGVSQSPSNKVTEKGKDVELRCDPISGHTALYWYRQSLGQGLEFLIYFQGNSAPDKSGLPSDRFSAERTGGSVSTLTIQRTQQEDSAVYLCASSLNQAQVQYFGPGTRLLVL.

This clone was seen only a few times. The chain combines TRBV25-1 with TRBJ1-4; 9 bases fit TRBD1. This CDR3 region has 14 residues. The germline CDR1 and CDR2 sequences are MGHDK and SYGVNS. The J segment lost 14 bases and the V segment lost 6 bases, leaving 13 bases of the junction unmatched. The CDR3 DNA reads as TGTGCCAGCAGGCCCGGGACAGGGACATCTGGGCTGTTTTTT. Its protein product is CASRPGTGTSGLFF.

This clone has more than one count but fewer than ten. The chain is built from TRBV6-1 and TRBJ1-3; 7 bases fit TRBD1. This CDR3 comprises 13 residues. V shed 6 bases and J 8 bases; nucleotides not matched to a gene: 7. Germline assignment: CDR1 MNHNS and CDR2 SASEGT. DNA of the CDR3: TGTGCCAGCAGGCGACAGGGTAGAGACACCATATATTTT. It translates to CASRRQGRDTIYF.

This rearrangement joins TRBV7-9 to TRBJ2-2, with D possibly matching TRBD1 (5 bases). V lost 3 bases to trimming and J lost 2 bases, with 10 bases between them. The CDR3 is 15 amino acids. The germline V gene encodes CDR1 SEHNR and CDR2 FQNEAQ (reference sequence). Here the CDR3 reads CASSFDRLNTGELFF. The CDR3 region has the DNA TGTGCCAGCAGCTTCGACAGACTCAACACCGGGGAGCTGTTTTTT.

This rearrangement joins TRBV19 to TRBJ2-7; D gene ambiguous. The V gene's germline CDR1 is LNHDA and CDR2 SQIVND (reference sequence). This CDR3 region has 16 residues. V lost 5 bases and J 3 bases, leaving 20 bases between the germline ends. CDR3 nucleotides: TGTGCCAGTAGTCCTCCGGCCTCTTCCCCGCTCTACGAGCAGTACTTC. The encoded protein is CASSPPASSPLYEQYF.

This clone was counted between two and nine times. The DNA of the CDR3 is TGTGCCAGCAGCCAGATTACGGGGGGTAACTATGGCTACACCTTC. Translation gives CASSQITGGNYGYTF. The gene calls are TRBV7-2 and TRBJ1-2; possible D gene TRBD1, 5 bases. CDR1 is SGHTA, CDR2 FQGNSA, per germline. The CDR3 runs 15 residues. Trimming cost V 5 bases and J 1 base, with 14 bases left between them.

Only a few counts were recorded for this clone. V usage is TRBV29-1 and J usage is TRBJ2-2; 7 bases are shared with TRBD2. V dropped 4 bases and J dropped 6; count of bases not matched to a gene: 8. This CDR3 is 14 amino acids long. Germline CDR1 SQVTM, CDR2 ANQGSEA. CDR3 in DNA: TGCAGCGTTGCGGGGGGACTTCGGTCCGGGGAGCTGTTTTTT. Protein product: CSVAGGLRSGELFF.

The J gene is TRBJ1-5, the V gene TRBV6-1, with TRBD1 as a possible D gene (6 bases). Germline V CDR1 and CDR2: MNHNS, SASEGT. The V gene lost 10 bases and the J gene lost 6 bases, with 19 bases spanning the gap. The CDR3 has 14 residues. CDR3 sequence: CATLDSASGQPQHF. The CDR3 DNA follows: TGTGCCACTTTGGACAGCGCATCAGGTCAGCCCCAGCATTTT.

The chain recombines TRBV23-1 with TRBJ2-5; D may be TRBD1 or TRBD2 (5 bases each). The end of the DNA aligns better with TRBJ2-7, so the J call may be wrong. TRBV23-1 is an open reading frame, and its role is uncertain. This CDR3 spans 18 amino acids. The CDR3 sequence: CASTATGPRLKAPYEQYF. The CDR3 nucleotides read TGCGCCAGCACTGCGACGGGGCCTCGTCTAAAAGCCCCCTACGAGCAGTACTTC.

This rearrangement joins TRBV11-2 to TRBJ2-7, with D hard to call. Germline V gives CDR1 SGHAT, CDR2 FQNNGV. V lost 6 bases and J lost 3, with 12 bases in between. CDR3 length: 13 amino acids. CDR3: CASSAVWDYEQYF. The CDR3 nucleotides are TGTGCCAGCAGTGCCGTTTGGGACTACGAGCAGTACTTC.

In this sample, this clone turned up many times. This sample includes further DNA sequences coding for the same CDR3. The rearrangement links TRBV7-2 to TRBJ2-3, with D unresolved. Trimming shortened V by 1 base and J by 0 bases, and 2 bases separated the two germline ends. Germline lookup yields CDR1 SGHTA and CDR2 FQGNSA. This CDR3 has 13 residues. CDR3 coding DNA: TGTGCCAGCAGCTTAGACAGCACAGATACGCAGTATTTT. Its protein is CASSLDSTDTQYF.

This clone was picked up many times. This chain uses TRBV7-2 with TRBJ2-1; a weak D match, TRBD2 (5 bases). V was clipped by 1 base and J by 7 bases, with 11 bases between them. CDR1 is SGHTA, CDR2 FQGNSA, per germline. CDR3 length equals 14 residues. CDR3 coding DNA: TGTGCCAGCAGCTTAGAACTAGTAGCGAATGAGCAGTTCTTC. This sequence encodes CASSLELVANEQFF.

The J gene is TRBJ2-7, the V gene TRBV29-1; D call uncertain. The germline gives CDR1 SQVTM, CDR2 ANQGSEA. V was clipped by 0 bases and J by 3 bases, with 12 bases between them. The CDR3 runs 14 residues. CDR3 amino acids: CSVEDPWVGYEQYF. The DNA of the CDR3 is TGCAGCGTTGAAGACCCTTGGGTAGGCTACGAGCAGTACTTC.

DNA of the CDR3: TGTGCCAGCAGCCTGGGGAGGTGGGCAGATACGCAGTATTTT. Translated, it gives CASSLGRWADTQYF. The chain uses TRBV6-5 and TRBJ2-3, with TRBD2 as a possible D gene (6 bases). Germline values: CDR1 MNHEY, CDR2 SVGAGI. The CDR3 totals 14 residues. Deletions cut 6 bases from V and 4 bases from J, with 14 bases between.

The table lists this clone with a few counts. The chain joins TRBV6-1 to TRBJ1-2, with D tentatively TRBD1 (5 bases). CDR1 MNHNS and CDR2 SASEGT come from the germline V gene. The CDR3 length is 14 residues. The V end lost 5 bases, the J end lost 3 bases, and 13 bases lay between the germline ends. This CDR3 is CASSSGGVDYGYTF. DNA for the CDR3: TGTGCCAGCAGTTCGGGGGGTGTTGACTATGGCTACACCTTC.

The genes are TRBV28 and TRBJ2-5; D possibly corresponds to TRBD2 (5 bases). The CDR3 runs 14 residues. CDR1 and CDR2 from the germline V gene are MDHEN and SYDVKM. DNA for the CDR3: TGTGCTACCTCCCGAGAGGGAATGAGGGAGACCCAGTACTTC. It is translated as CATSREGMRETQYF.

The chain links TRBV28 to TRBJ1-2; TRBD1 aligns across 12 bases. The CDR3 is 14 residues long. Germline V gene lookup returns CDR1 MDHEN and CDR2 SYDVKM. The trim removed 5 bases at V and 7 bases at J, leaving 5 bases unmatched. DNA of the CDR3: TGTGCCAGCAGTCCCGGGACAGGGGGCTCTGGCTACACCTTC. It yields the protein CASSPGTGGSGYTF.

This clone was observed a few times. The same CDR3 also results from other DNA sequences found in this sample. The chain has TRBV9 and TRBJ2-6; possibly TRBD1 for D (6 bases). Germline CDR1 and CDR2: SGDLS and YYNGEE. V lost 4 bases, J lost 4 bases, and 12 bases lay in between. The CDR3 runs 15 residues. CDR3 amino acids: CASSLTGTGANVLTF. CDR3 DNA sequence: TGTGCCAGCAGCCTCACAGGGACCGGGGCCAACGTCCTGACTTTC. Full variable domain (remainder filled in from reference TRBV9 and TRBJ2-6): DSGVTQTPKHLITATGQRVTLRCSPRSGDLSVYWYQQSLDQGLQFLIQYYNGEERAKGNILERFSAQQFPDLHSELNLSSLELGDSALYFCASSLTGTGANVLTFGAGSRLTVL.

This clone was seen a few times. The chain couples TRBV5-6 to TRBJ2-7; D gene ambiguous. Germline CDR1 is SGHDT and CDR2 is YYEEEE. This CDR3 region has 12 residues. V was cut by 0 bases and J by 4 bases, with 5 bases left in between. The CDR3 is CASSLEGYEQYF. DNA of the CDR3: TGTGCCAGCAGCTTGGAAGGATACGAGCAGTACTTC.

The chain is built from TRBV7-3 and TRBJ2-2; D call uncertain. This CDR3 region has 14 residues. Germline lookup yields CDR1 SGHTA and CDR2 FQGTGA. The ends were cut back, 2 bases at V and 7 bases at J, with 11 bases in the middle. CDR3 bases: TGTGCCAGCAGCTTAGGCGAACGAAGCGGGGAGCTGTTTTTT. Translation: CASSLGERSGELFF.

This clone was seen more than once but under ten times. V and J are TRBV7-6 and TRBJ2-5; TRBD1 or TRBD2 may be the D gene (6 bases each). The CDR3 length is 15 residues. Germline CDR1 is SGHVS and CDR2 is FNYEAQ. V dropped 5 bases and J dropped 5 bases, with 18 bases sitting between them. CDR3 sequence: CASSPRGGGLETQYF. The CDR3 DNA reads as TGTGCCAGCAGCCCGAGAGGGGGAGGCCTCGAGACCCAGTACTTC.

This clone turned up a few times. The rearrangement links TRBV14 to TRBJ1-1; D not certain. The V gene lost 0 bases and the J gene lost 3 bases, with 17 bases spanning the gap. CDR3 size: 17 residues. Germline CDR1 SGHDN, CDR2 FVKESK. The CDR3 here is CASSQDTGSGPYTEAFF. The CDR3 DNA reads as TGTGCCAGCAGCCAAGATACGGGGTCAGGACCATACACTGAAGCTTTCTTT.

V and J are TRBV5-1 and TRBJ1-1; 10 nucleotides align to TRBD1. Trimming took 4 bases from V and 5 from J; bases not matched to a gene: 8. The CDR3 is made up of 15 amino acids. Germline lookup yields CDR1 SGHRS and CDR2 YFSETQ. The CDR3 DNA sequence: TGCGCCAGCAGCGCCGACAGGGGGCGGGTAACTGAAGCTTTCTTT. Its protein product is CASSADRGRVTEAFF.